The rows below give T cell receptor beta chains drawn from one sample of a study of blood T cell repertoires in COVID-19. The assay was immunoSEQ multiplex PCR, and TCRdb's table has in-frame clones only and misses some. The sample consists of approximately 200,000 clones, more than 85% of them appearing once. Sequencing was performed on peripheral blood. The receptors shown here come from a middle-aged man with active or convalescent COVID-19. Both conserved end residues are part of each CDR3. D genes are given only for firm matches. Clone size is stated in some rows and not others, as once, few, many or a class when expanded.

abundance	len	d_gene	j_gene	v_gene	CDR3nt	CDR3aa
once	16	-	TRBJ1-1	TRBV5-8	TGTGCCAGCAGCTTAAACTCCGGGACGAGGGGGACTGAAGCTTTCTTT	CASSLNSGTRGTEAFF
once	15	TRBD2	TRBJ2-1	TRBV18	TGTGCCAGCTCACCGACTAGCGGGAGGAGCAATGAGCAGTTCTTC	CASSPTSGRSNEQFF
-	14	-	TRBJ1-1	TRBV4-2	TGTGCCAGCAGCCTTCAGGTGGGGGGCACTGAAGCTTTCTTT	CASSLQVGGTEAFF
-	11	-	TRBJ2-1	TRBV5-1	TGCGCCAGCCGCGTTCGGGATGAGCAGTTCTTC	CASRVRDEQFF
-	15	-	TRBJ1-1	TRBV6-4	TGTGCCAGCAGTGAACAGGCTGGGGTGAACACTGAAGCTTTCTTT	CASSEQAGVNTEAFF
-	13	TRBD1	TRBJ1-2	TRBV27	TGTGCCAGCAGTTTACAGGGGGCGGGTGGCTACACCTTC	CASSLQGAGGYTF
once	13	-	TRBJ2-1	TRBV7-9	TGTGCCAGCAGCCAAGGGGTAGGGAATGAGCAGTTCTTC	CASSQGVGNEQFF
-	14	-	TRBJ2-2	TRBV28	TGTGCCAGCAGCCCGAGGGAGGATAGAGGGGAGCTGTTTTTT	CASSPREDRGELFF
-	16	TRBD1	TRBJ1-1	TRBV3-1/TRBV3-2	TGTGCCAGCAGCCAATTTTCTACAGGGGGGGGCACTGAAGCTTTCTTT	CASSQFSTGGGTEAFF
-	14	TRBD1	TRBJ1-5	TRBV2	TGTGCCAGCAGTGAGGGACAGTCTCATCAGCCCCAGCATTTT	CASSEGQSHQPQHF
-	15	TRBD2	TRBJ2-1	TRBV7-9	TGTGCCAGCAGCTTCGACAGCGGGAGGAACAATGAGCAGTTCTTC	CASSFDSGRNNEQFF
-	15	-	TRBJ1-6	TRBV2	TGTGCCAGCAGTGAAGAGCAGGGTAGGAGATCACCCCTCCACTTT	CASSEEQGRRSPLHF
-	15	-	TRBJ2-2	TRBV19	TGTGCCAGTAGTTCCGACAGAGTAAACACCGGGGAGCTGTTTTTT	CASSSDRVNTGELFF
once	15	TRBD1	TRBJ2-7	TRBV2	TGTGCCAGCAGTGAAAGGGACAGAATTACCTACGAGCAGTACTTC	CASSERDRITYEQYF
-	15	-	TRBJ1-6	TRBV18	TGTGCCAGCTCACCTGACGGGGGTCAAGGATCACCCCTCCACTTT	CASSPDGGQGSPLHF
-	14	-	TRBJ2-2	TRBV6-5	TGTGCCAGCAGCTATTCGAGGGTGTTCGGGGAGCTGTTTTTT	CASSYSRVFGELFF
-	15	-	TRBJ1-6	TRBV6-5	TGTGCCAGCATGATCGACACCTCTTATAATTCACCCCTCCACTTT	CASMIDTSYNSPLHF
-	17	-	TRBJ2-4	TRBV21-1	TGTGCCAGCAGCAAACCGACAGGGTGGACAGCCAAAAACATTCAGTACTTC	CASSKPTGWTAKNIQYF
-	13	TRBD1	TRBJ1-1	TRBV6-5	TGTGCCAGCACCCCTGACAGGGCAACTGAAGCTTTCTTT	CASTPDRATEAFF
once	14	-	TRBJ1-1	TRBV27	TGTGCCAGCAGTTTATGGGGTAGCGGCGAGGGGGCTTTCTTT	CASSLWGSGEGAFF
-	16	-	TRBJ1-6	TRBV11-2	TGTGCCAGCAGCTCTATCCCGATAGGGGGTAACTCACCCCTCCACTTT	CASSSIPIGGNSPLHF
-	11	-	TRBJ1-1	TRBV3-1/TRBV3-2	TGTGCCAGCAGGGGAGGGCTTGAAGCTTTCTTT	CASRGGLEAFF
-	16	TRBD1	TRBJ2-3	TRBV5-1	TGCGCCAGCAGCCCCCCGGGACAGGGGGGCGCAGATACGCAGTATTTT	CASSPPGQGGADTQYF
-	13	-	TRBJ1-2	TRBV14	TGTGCCAGCAGCAGAGGCACTTCTTATGGCTACACCTTC	CASSRGTSYGYTF
-	12	-	TRBJ2-7	TRBV28	TGTGCCAGCAGACAGGGTCTCTACGAGCAGTACTTC	CASRQGLYEQYF
-	13	TRBD2	TRBJ2-5	TRBV12-3/TRBV12-4	TGTGCCAGCACCCCTAGCGGGGGTGTGACCCAGTACTTC	CASTPSGGVTQYF
-	13	-	TRBJ1-2	TRBV6-5	TGTGCCAGCAGTCCCTGGGCCTCTGGTGGCTACACCTTC	CASSPWASGGYTF
-	15	TRBD1	TRBJ2-7	TRBV19	TGTGCCAGTAGTACGTTGGGGACAGGAGCCTACGAGCAGTACTTC	CASSTLGTGAYEQYF
-	15	-	TRBJ2-1	TRBV5-1	TGCGCCAGCAGCCTGGAGGGACAGTTTGGCAATGAGCAGTTCTTC	CASSLEGQFGNEQFF